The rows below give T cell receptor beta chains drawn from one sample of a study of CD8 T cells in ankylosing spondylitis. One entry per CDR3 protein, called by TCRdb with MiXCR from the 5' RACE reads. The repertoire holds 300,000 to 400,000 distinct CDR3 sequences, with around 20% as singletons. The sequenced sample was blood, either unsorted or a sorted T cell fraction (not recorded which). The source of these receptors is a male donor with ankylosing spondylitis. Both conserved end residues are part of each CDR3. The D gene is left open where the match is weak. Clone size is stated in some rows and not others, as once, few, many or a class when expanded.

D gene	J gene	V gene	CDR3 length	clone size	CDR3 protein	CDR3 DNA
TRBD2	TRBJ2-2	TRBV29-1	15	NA	CSGLFRGRGAGELFF	TGCAGCGGACTATTCCGGGGCCGGGGGGCCGGGGAGCTGTTTTTT
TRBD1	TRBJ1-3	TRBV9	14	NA	CASSVDRAGNTIYF	TGTGCCAGCAGCGTTGACAGGGCTGGAAACACCATATATTTT
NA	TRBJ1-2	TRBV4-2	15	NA	CASSESGLEHYGYTF	TGTGCCAGCAGCGAAAGCGGTTTAGAGCACTATGGCTACACCTTC
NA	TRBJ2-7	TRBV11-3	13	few	CASSQVTGREQYF	TGTGCCAGCAGCCAGGTTACGGGGCGCGAGCAGTACTTC
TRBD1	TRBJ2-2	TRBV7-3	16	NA	CASSSGTARNTGELFF	TGTGCCAGCAGCTCCGGGACAGCACGTAACACCGGGGAGCTGTTTTTT
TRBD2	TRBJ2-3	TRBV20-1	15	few	CSARSAGGPADTQYF	TGCAGTGCTAGAAGTGCGGGAGGGCCCGCAGATACGCAGTATTTT
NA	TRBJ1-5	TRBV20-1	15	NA	CSARDRDRFSQPQHF	TGCAGTGCTAGAGATCGAGACAGGTTCAGTCAGCCCCAGCATTTT
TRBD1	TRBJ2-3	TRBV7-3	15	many	CASSLSDRAGDTQYF	TGTGCCAGCAGCTTATCGGACAGGGCCGGAGATACGCAGTATTTT
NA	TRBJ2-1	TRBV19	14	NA	CASTATSHYNEQFF	TGTGCCAGTACCGCAACTAGCCATTACAATGAGCAGTTCTTC
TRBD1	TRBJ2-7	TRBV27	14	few	CASSFRTGSHEQYF	TGTGCCAGCAGTTTCAGGACAGGGTCGCACGAGCAGTACTTC
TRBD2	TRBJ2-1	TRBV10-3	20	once	CAIRVPGTSGGHLSYNEQFF	TGTGCCATCAGGGTGCCCGGGACTAGCGGGGGCCACCTCTCCTACAATGAGCAGTTCTTC
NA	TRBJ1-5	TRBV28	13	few	CASTLPGNQPQHF	TGTGCCAGTACACTACCCGGCAATCAGCCCCAGCATTTT
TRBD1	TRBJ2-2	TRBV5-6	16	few	CASSPQTGGITGELFF	TGTGCCAGCAGCCCCCAGACAGGGGGAATTACCGGGGAGCTGTTTTTT
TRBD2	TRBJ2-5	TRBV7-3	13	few	CASSTSGRETQYF	TGTGCCAGCAGCACTAGCGGGAGAGAGACCCAGTACTTC
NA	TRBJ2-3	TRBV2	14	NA	CASSAGGSTDTQYF	TGTGCCAGCAGTGCGGGGGGCAGCACAGATACGCAGTATTTT
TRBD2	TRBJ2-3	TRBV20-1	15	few	CSARVPGLAVDTQYF	TGCAGTGCTCGAGTACCGGGACTAGCGGTAGATACGCAGTATTTT
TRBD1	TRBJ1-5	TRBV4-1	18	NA	CASSRQGPGQALYQPQHF	TGCGCCAGCAGCCGACAGGGACCGGGACAGGCACTTTATCAGCCCCAGCATTTT
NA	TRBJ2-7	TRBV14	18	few	CASSRIALSTGTSYEQYF	TGTGCCAGCAGCCGGATCGCGCTTTCAACAGGAACCTCCTACGAGCAGTACTTC
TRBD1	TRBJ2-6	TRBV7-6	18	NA	CASSPGQGAITGANVLTF	TGTGCCAGCAGCCCCGGACAGGGGGCTATTACTGGGGCCAACGTCCTGACTTTC
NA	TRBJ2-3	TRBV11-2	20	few	CASSLGDMWGSSPSTDTQYF	TGTGCCAGCAGCTTAGGAGATATGTGGGGATCTTCCCCAAGCACAGATACGCAGTATTTT
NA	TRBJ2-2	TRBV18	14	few	CASSPPTGSRELFF	TGTGCCAGCTCACCCCCGACAGGATCCCGGGAGCTGTTTTTT
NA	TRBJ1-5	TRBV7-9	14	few	CASSPAGIHQPQHF	TGTGCCAGCAGCCCCGCAGGGATCCATCAGCCCCAGCATTTT
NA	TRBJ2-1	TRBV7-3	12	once	CASSLTDNEQFF	TGTGCCAGCAGCTTAACAGACAATGAGCAGTTCTTC
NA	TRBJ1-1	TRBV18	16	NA	CASSPMVFSANTEAFF	TGTGCCAGCTCACCGATGGTGTTTTCAGCGAACACTGAAGCTTTCTTT
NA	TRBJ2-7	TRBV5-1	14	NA	CASSQSTGGYEQYF	TGCGCCAGCAGCCAATCGACCGGGGGATACGAGCAGTACTTC
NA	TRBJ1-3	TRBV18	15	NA	CASSPAGTTGNTIYF	TGTGCCAGCTCACCGGCCGGGACAACTGGAAACACCATATATTTT
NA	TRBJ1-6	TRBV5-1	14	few	CASSLDGTGSPLHF	TGCGCCAGCAGCCTGGACGGGACTGGTTCACCCCTCCACTTT
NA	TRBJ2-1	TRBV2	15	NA	CASSAVEVAFTEQFF	TGTGCCAGCAGTGCAGTAGAAGTAGCTTTCACTGAGCAGTTCTTC
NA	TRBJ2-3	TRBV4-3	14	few	CASSQDTSRDTQYF	TGCGCCAGCAGCCAAGATACTAGCCGGGATACGCAGTATTTT
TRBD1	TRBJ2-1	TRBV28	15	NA	CASSLDRGWDNEQFF	TGTGCCAGCAGTTTAGACAGGGGTTGGGACAATGAGCAGTTCTTC
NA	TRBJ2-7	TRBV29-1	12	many	CSVEGGRDEQYF	TGCAGCGTTGAAGGTGGCAGGGACGAGCAGTACTTC
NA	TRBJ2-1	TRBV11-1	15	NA	CASSFRVSSYNEQFF	TGTGCCAGCAGCTTCAGGGTTAGCTCCTACAATGAGCAGTTCTTC
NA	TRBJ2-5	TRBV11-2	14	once	CASSLDLIQETQYF	TGTGCCAGCAGCTTAGACTTAATACAAGAGACCCAGTACTTC
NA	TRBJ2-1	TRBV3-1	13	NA	CASSQGLINEQFF	TGTGCCAGCAGCCAAGGACTAATCAATGAGCAGTTCTTC
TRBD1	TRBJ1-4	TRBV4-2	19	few	CASSQETIGGLAGGEKLFF	TGTGCCAGCAGCCAAGAGACGATCGGGGGGTTGGCAGGGGGAGAAAAACTGTTTTTT
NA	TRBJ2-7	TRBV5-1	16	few	CASSGLSLTSPGEQYF	TGCGCCAGCTCAGGACTGTCGCTAACTAGCCCCGGGGAGCAGTACTTC
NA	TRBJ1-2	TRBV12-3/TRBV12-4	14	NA	CASTTTVAGYGYTF	TGTGCCAGCACCACGACTGTCGCTGGCTATGGCTACACCTTC
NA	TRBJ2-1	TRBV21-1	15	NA	CASSNSGGRYNEQFF	TGTGCCAGCAGTAACTCGGGGGGCCGTTACAATGAGCAGTTCTTC
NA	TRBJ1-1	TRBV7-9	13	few	CASSFTMNTEAFF	TGTGCCAGCAGCTTTACTATGAACACTGAAGCTTTCTTT
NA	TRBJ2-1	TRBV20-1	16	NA	CSARGTGALSYNEQFF	TGCAGTGCTAGGGGGACTGGCGCCCTTTCCTACAATGAGCAGTTCTTC
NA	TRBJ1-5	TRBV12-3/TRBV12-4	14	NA	CASSFGRNNQPQHF	TGTGCCAGCAGTTTCGGACGGAACAATCAGCCCCAGCATTTT
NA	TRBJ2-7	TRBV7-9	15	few	CASSSWEAIFHEQYF	TGTGCCAGCAGCTCTTGGGAGGCGATCTTCCACGAGCAGTACTTC
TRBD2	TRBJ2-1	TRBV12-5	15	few	CASGYTSGVYNEQFF	TGTGCTAGTGGTTACACTAGCGGAGTATACAATGAGCAGTTCTTC
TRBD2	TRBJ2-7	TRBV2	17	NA	CASSVPFRLAGVYEQYF	TGTGCCAGCAGTGTACCCTTCAGACTAGCGGGAGTCTACGAGCAGTACTTC
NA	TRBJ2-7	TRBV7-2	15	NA	CASSLVSLGGYEQYF	TGTGCCAGCAGCTTAGTGTCGCTGGGGGGATACGAGCAGTACTTC
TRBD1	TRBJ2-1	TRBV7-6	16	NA	CASSNRDRALVNEQFF	TGTGCCAGCAGCAACCGGGACAGGGCTTTAGTCAATGAGCAGTTCTTC
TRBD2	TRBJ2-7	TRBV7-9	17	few	CASSPPILAGVLGEQYF	TGTGCCAGCAGCCCCCCTATTTTAGCGGGAGTCCTAGGCGAGCAGTACTTC
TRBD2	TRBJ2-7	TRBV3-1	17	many	CASSQGVGLAGVYEQYF	TGTGCCAGCAGCCAAGGTGTTGGACTAGCGGGAGTTTACGAGCAGTACTTC
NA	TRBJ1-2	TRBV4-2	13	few	CASSQDGNYGYTF	TGTGCCAGCAGCCAAGACGGTAACTATGGCTACACCTTC
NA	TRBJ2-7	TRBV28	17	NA	CASSFPSMTRNSYEQYF	TGTGCCAGCAGTTTCCCCTCTATGACCCGAAACTCCTACGAGCAGTACTTC
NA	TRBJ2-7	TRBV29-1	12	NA	CSVVRSSYEQYF	TGCAGCGTTGTTAGGAGCTCCTACGAGCAGTACTTC
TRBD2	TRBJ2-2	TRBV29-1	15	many	CSVSGLAGGAGELFF	TGCAGCGTGAGTGGGCTAGCGGGAGGAGCTGGGGAGCTGTTTTTT
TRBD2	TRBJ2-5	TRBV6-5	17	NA	CASSYSTSGRAGETQYF	TGTGCCAGCAGTTACTCGACTAGCGGGAGGGCCGGGGAGACCCAGTACTTC
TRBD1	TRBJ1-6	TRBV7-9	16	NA	CASSRGQGTYNSPLHF	TGTGCCAGCAGCCGGGGACAGGGGACCTATAATTCACCCCTCCACTTT
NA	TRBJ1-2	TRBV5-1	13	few	CASSFQQGSGYTF	TGCGCCAGCAGCTTCCAGCAGGGCTCTGGCTACACCTTC
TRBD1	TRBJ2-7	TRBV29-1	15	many	CSVVVWAGGLREQYF	TGCAGCGTTGTCGTTTGGGCAGGGGGCTTAAGAGAGCAGTACTTC
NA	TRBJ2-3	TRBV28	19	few	CASSLRSGFGTREADTQYF	TGTGCCAGCAGTTTACGTTCGGGATTCGGGACCCGGGAAGCAGATACGCAGTATTTT